Reported below is one T cell receptor (beta chain). This record comes from a study of cytomegalovirus exposure and HLA in healthy donors. Background on the study: In an early release, HLA-typed donors contributed about 79 million unique TCR sequences.

Both 60 Vbeta primers and 13 Jbeta primers went into the PCR. As originally analysed: A follow-up analysis tallied around 80 million unique TCR beta chains, roughly 11 million shared. Clones were read by immunoSEQ multiplex PCR, and TCRdb kept only the in-frame ones, dropping some. The V and J calls and clone size are taken from that table; D and trimming were inferred from the DNA. The sample consists of 150,000 to 200,000 clones, more than 65% of them appearing once. The trim removed 6 bases at V and 3 bases at J, leaving 4 bases unmatched. This CDR3 comprises 12 residues. CDR1 and CDR2 from the germline V gene are SQVTM and ANQGSEA.

The gene calls are TRBV29-1 and TRBJ1-2; 7 nucleotides line up with TRBD1. Sequenced: PBMCs. The TCR comes from a woman under 40 in good health and CMV-seropositive. CDR3 amino acids: CSVPGQDYGYTF. CDR3 bases: TGCAGCGTCCCCGGACAGGACTATGGCTACACCTTC.